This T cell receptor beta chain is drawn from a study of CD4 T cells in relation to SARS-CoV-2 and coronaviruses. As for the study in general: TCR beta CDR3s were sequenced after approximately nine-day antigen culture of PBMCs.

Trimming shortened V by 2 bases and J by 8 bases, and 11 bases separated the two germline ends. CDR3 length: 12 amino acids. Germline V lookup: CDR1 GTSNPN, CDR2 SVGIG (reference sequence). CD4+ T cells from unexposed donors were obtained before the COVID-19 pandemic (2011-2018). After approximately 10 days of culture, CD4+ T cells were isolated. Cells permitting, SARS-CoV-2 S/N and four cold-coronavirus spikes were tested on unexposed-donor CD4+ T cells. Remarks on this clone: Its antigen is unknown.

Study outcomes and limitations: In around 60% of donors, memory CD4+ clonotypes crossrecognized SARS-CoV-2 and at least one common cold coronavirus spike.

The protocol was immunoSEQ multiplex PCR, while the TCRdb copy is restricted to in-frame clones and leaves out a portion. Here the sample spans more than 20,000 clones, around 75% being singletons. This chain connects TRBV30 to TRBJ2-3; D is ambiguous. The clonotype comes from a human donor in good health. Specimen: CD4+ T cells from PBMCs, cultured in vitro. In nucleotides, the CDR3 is TGTGCCTGGAGTACTCCCCTCGGTACGCAGTATTTT. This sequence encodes CAWSTPLGTQYF.